This is a list of T cell receptor beta chains from one sample in a study of shared clonotypes between healthy human individuals. Generated by immunoSEQ multiplex PCR, the TCRdb table keeps only in-frame clones and is missing some. The sample contains over a million clones, more than 75% of which appear only once. The sample consisted of memory CD4+ T cells from PBMCs. The receptors derive from a man aged 18 to 30 in good health. Some clones in this sample may be carry-over from other donors' samples. Both conserved end residues are part of each CDR3. A D gene is named only where the DNA matches it firmly. Expanded clones are given a class, and other clones once, few, many or no size at all.

size	V	D	J	DNA	CDR3
-	TRBV5-5	TRBD1	TRBJ2-5	TGTGCCAGCAGCTTGGACAGGGGGCGGCAAGAGACCCAGTACTTC	CASSLDRGRQETQYF
-	TRBV5-1	TRBD1	TRBJ1-1	TGCGCCAGCAGCTTGTACGGTTGGGACAGGGGGCGAGAGGGCACTGAAGCTTTCTTT	CASSLYGWDRGREGTEAFF
few	TRBV28	-	TRBJ2-5	TGTGCCAGCAGCTTAGCCGGGAACCAAGAGACCCAGTACTTC	CASSLAGNQETQYF
-	TRBV7-2	TRBD2	TRBJ2-7	TGTGCCAGCAGCTTCGGACTAGCGGGAGCCCAGCAGTACTTC	CASSFGLAGAQQYF
-	TRBV5-5	-	TRBJ2-7	TGTGCCAGCAGTCTAGGCGCGACCACGACCTACGAGCAGTACTTC	CASSLGATTTYEQYF
few	TRBV29-1	-	TRBJ1-1	TGCAGCGTGGGGCTTCTGCAGGACACTGAAGCTTTCTTT	CSVGLLQDTEAFF
-	TRBV4-1	TRBD1	TRBJ2-3	TGCGCCAGCAGCCAAGATGACAGGGTTACAGATACGCAGTATTTT	CASSQDDRVTDTQYF
-	TRBV11-2	TRBD2	TRBJ2-7	TGTGCCAGCAGCTTAGGGGGGAGGGTAAGCTCCTACGAGCAGTACTTC	CASSLGGRVSSYEQYF
once	TRBV28	-	TRBJ2-5	TGTGCCAGCAGCAGGGGGGTGACAGCACAAGAGACCCAGTACTTC	CASSRGVTAQETQYF
-	TRBV7-2	TRBD1	TRBJ2-7	TGTGCCAGCAGCTGGCGACAGGGACCCTACGAGCAGTACTTC	CASSWRQGPYEQYF
-	TRBV5-1	-	TRBJ2-7	TGCGCCAGCAGCTTGGACGGGGGTCGAGGCGAGCAGTACTTC	CASSLDGGRGEQYF
-	TRBV6-5	-	TRBJ1-6	TGTGCCAGCAGGAGGGGGGCGAATAATTCACCCCTCCACTTT	CASRRGANNSPLHF
few	TRBV19	-	TRBJ2-3	TGTGCCAGTGCTTGGGGGGCATCTCCGACAGATACGCAGTATTTT	CASAWGASPTDTQYF
-	TRBV7-9	TRBD2	TRBJ2-5	TGTGCCAGCAGCTTAAGGGGGACTAGCGGGTTTCAAGAGACCCAGTACTTC	CASSLRGTSGFQETQYF
-	TRBV7-2	-	TRBJ2-3	TGTGCCAGCAGCTCAGGGGGGTGGACAGATACGCAGTATTTT	CASSSGGWTDTQYF
once	TRBV9	-	TRBJ2-3	TGTGCCAGCAGCGCCGTGGGGGATACGCAGTATTTT	CASSAVGDTQYF
-	TRBV23-1	-	TRBJ2-4	TGCGCCAGCAGTTCTCTTCCCCAGTACTTC	CASSSLPQYF
-	TRBV29-1	TRBD1	TRBJ2-3	TGCAGCGTTGACGGGACAGGGAACACAGATACGCAGTATTTT	CSVDGTGNTDTQYF
once	TRBV29-1	TRBD1	TRBJ1-4	TGCAGCGTTGATAGACAGGGTGAAAAACTGTTTTTT	CSVDRQGEKLFF
-	TRBV7-8	-	TRBJ2-3	TGTGCCAGCAGCCGATCGGGTTCCGGCACAGATACGCAGTATTTT	CASSRSGSGTDTQYF
few	TRBV29-1	TRBD1	TRBJ2-1	TGCAGCGGGGCACAGGGACAGGGCTCCTACAATGAGCAGTTCTTC	CSGAQGQGSYNEQFF
-	TRBV5-1	-	TRBJ2-7	TGCGCCAGCAGCTTTTTTCCCGGGAACCCCTACGAGCAGTACTTC	CASSFFPGNPYEQYF
-	TRBV11-2	TRBD2	TRBJ2-1	TGTGCCAGCAGCCGGACTAGCGTGGTCTACAATGAGCAGTTCTTC	CASSRTSVVYNEQFF
-	TRBV7-8	-	TRBJ1-1	TGTGCCAGCAGCTTAGTGGCGGCGAACACTGAAGCTTTCTTT	CASSLVAANTEAFF
-	TRBV10-3	TRBD2	TRBJ2-1	TGTGCCATCAGTAGCTCAGGGCCCCTCAGCGGGAGTTACAATGAGCAGTTCTTC	CAISSSGPLSGSYNEQFF
-	TRBV28	TRBD1	TRBJ2-5	TGTGCCAGCAGCCGAGTGACAGGGGCTTTTCAAGAGACCCAGTACTTC	CASSRVTGAFQETQYF
-	TRBV7-3	TRBD2	TRBJ2-3	TGTGCCAGCAGCTTAGGGGTAGCGGGAGGGAGAGATACGCAGTATTTT	CASSLGVAGGRDTQYF
-	TRBV30	TRBD1	TRBJ1-6	TGTGCCTGGAGTCTGGGACAGGGGATTAATTCACCCCTCCACTTT	CAWSLGQGINSPLHF
-	TRBV28	-	TRBJ2-5	TGTGCCAGCAGCTCGGTCGGGCCGGGGAGGACCCAGTACTTC	CASSSVGPGRTQYF
-	TRBV15	-	TRBJ1-3	TGTGCCACCAGCAGAGATCAATTAGTAAACACCATATATTTT	CATSRDQLVNTIYF
-	TRBV10-3	TRBD2	TRBJ2-3	TGTGCCATCAGTGAAACTAGCGGGAGAAGCACAGATACGCAGTATTTT	CAISETSGRSTDTQYF
-	TRBV4-2	-	TRBJ1-4	TGTGCCAGCAGCCAAGATTCAGAAAAACTGTTTTTT	CASSQDSEKLFF
-	TRBV30	-	TRBJ2-5	TGTGCCTGGAGTTGGAGTCGCTTTGGCCAAGAGACCCAGTACTTC	CAWSWSRFGQETQYF
-	TRBV18	-	TRBJ2-6	TGTGCCAGCTTGAACTCTGGGGCCAACGTCCTGACTTTC	CASLNSGANVLTF
-	TRBV6-1	-	TRBJ1-4	TGTGCCAGCCAAAACCCCCCCTCCGGTAATGAAAAACTGTTTTTT	CASQNPPSGNEKLFF